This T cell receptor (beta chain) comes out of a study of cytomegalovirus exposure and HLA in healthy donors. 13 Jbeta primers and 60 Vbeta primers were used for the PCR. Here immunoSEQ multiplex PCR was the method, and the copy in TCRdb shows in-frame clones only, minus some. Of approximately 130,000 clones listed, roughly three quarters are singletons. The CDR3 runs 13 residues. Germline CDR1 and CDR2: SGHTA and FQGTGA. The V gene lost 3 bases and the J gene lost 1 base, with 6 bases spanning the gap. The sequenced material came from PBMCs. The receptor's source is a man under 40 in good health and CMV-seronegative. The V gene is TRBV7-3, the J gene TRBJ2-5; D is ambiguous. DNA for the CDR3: TGTGCCAGCAGCTTCACGGTCCAAGAGACCCAGTACTTC. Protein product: CASSFTVQETQYF.